A single sample gave rise to the 24 T cell receptor beta chains below, sequenced in a study of cytomegalovirus exposure and HLA in healthy donors (dated by TCRdb to the late 2010s). Library prep was done by the immunoSEQ multiplex PCR assay. For the multiplex PCR, a mixture combining 60 forward primers for TCR Vbeta segments and 13 reverse primers for TCR Jbeta segments was used. TCRdb holds this immuneACCESS table with in-frame rearrangements only. Some clones are missing; in checked studies, unresolved V genes explain under half, and the rest has no known cause. The sample table shows under 200,000 clones, and about 84% are seen once. In total, the top ten clones hold about 1.5% of the sample. The sequenced sample was PBMCs. Receptors were obtained from a man aged 50 to 59 in good health and CMV-seropositive.

This clone was observed a handful of times. The junction departs from the called germline gene at one end, perhaps through a read error. The rearrangement joins TRBV7-3 to TRBJ2-3; TRBD2 matches at 7 bases. Germline V gene data show CDR1 as SGHTA and CDR2 as FQGTGA. The CDR3 has 15 amino acids. CDR3 protein: CASSLTAGEADTQYF. CDR3 nucleotide sequence: TGTGCCAGCAGCCTAACGGCGGGGGAGGCAGATACGCAGTATTTT.

J is TRBJ2-5 and V is TRBV25-1, with a tentative D call TRBD1 (6 bases). The V end lost 4 bases, the J end lost 5 bases, and 8 bases lay between the germline ends. CDR1 MGHDK and CDR2 SYGVNS come from the germline V gene. There are 12 residues in the CDR3. CDR3 loop: CASSAGAETQYF. The CDR3 DNA is TGTGCCAGCAGTGCAGGGGCGGAGACCCAGTACTTC.

Worth noting for this clone: At one boundary the junction diverges from the germline segment, which might be a read error. CDR3 nucleotide sequence: TGTGCCAGCAGCTCTCGGACAGGGTCCTACAATAAGCAGTTCTTC. Translation gives CASSSRTGSYNKQFF. The chain carries TRBV28 and TRBJ2-1, with 8 bases fitting TRBD1. From germline, CDR1 is MDHEN and CDR2 SYDVKM. CDR3 length: 15 amino acids.

This clone appeared a single time. V usage is TRBV18 and J usage is TRBJ1-5; a possible D gene is TRBD1 (5 bases). V was pared by 3 bases and J by 3 bases, with 12 bases between. CDR1 is KGHSH, CDR2 LQKENI, per germline. This CDR3 region has 15 residues. The CDR3 sequence: CASSPAGTFNQPQHF. CDR3 in DNA: TGTGCCAGCTCACCGGCGGGGACCTTCAATCAGCCCCAGCATTTT. Combining the CDR3 with reference TRBV18 and TRBJ1-5 gives the whole variable domain NAGVMQNPRHLVRRRGQEARLRCSPMKGHSHVYWYRQLPEEGLKFMVYLQKENIIDESGMPKERFSAEFPKEGPSILRIQQVVRGDSAAYFCASSPAGTFNQPQHFGDGTRLSIL.

The V and J genes are TRBV2 and TRBJ1-2; 9 bases agree with TRBD1. The CDR3 spans 14 residues. J gave up 3 bases and V 4 bases, and 3 bases lay outside the gene matches. Germline CDR1 and CDR2: SNHLY and FYNNEI. The CDR3 loop is CASSVGTGYYGYTF. In DNA, the CDR3 is TGTGCCAGCAGTGTGGGGACAGGGTACTATGGCTACACCTTC.

Details on this clone: The junction and the germline gene differ at one end; a read error may be behind it. The chain links TRBV7-7 to TRBJ2-1; 7 bases agree with TRBD2. Germline CDR1 reads SSHAT; CDR2 reads FNYEAQ (reference sequence). The CDR3 extends over 15 amino acids. The CDR3 loop is CASSIGGGSYNEQFF. In DNA, the CDR3 is TGTGCTAGCAGCATTGGGGGGGGATCCTACAATGAGCAGTTCTTC. The complete variable domain, with remaining parts taken from reference TRBV7-7 and TRBJ2-1, reads GAGVSQSPRYKVTKRGQDVTLRCDPISSHATLYWYQQALGQGPEFLTYFNYEAQPDKSGLPSDRFSAERPEGSISTLTIQRTEQRDSAMYRCASSIGGGSYNEQFFGPGTRLTVL.

In this sample, this clone turned up once. The chain uses TRBV27 and TRBJ2-4, with a possible D match to TRBD1 (6 bases). The CDR3 loop spans 14 amino acids. CDR1 and CDR2 from the germline V gene are MNHEY and SMNVEV (reference sequence). V was pared by 4 bases and J by 9 bases, with 16 bases between. CDR3 sequence: CASSSGGLRGIQYF. The CDR3 DNA is TGTGCCAGCAGTTCTGGGGGCCTCCGTGGCATTCAGTACTTC.

This clone was seen more than once but under ten times. V is TRBV11-3 and J is TRBJ2-1; 14 nucleotides align to TRBD2. Germline trimming cut 5 bases from V and 9 bases from J; bases unmatched to any gene: 6. The germline V gene has CDR1 SGHNT and CDR2 YENEEA. CDR3 size: 15 residues. The CDR3: CASSPNGLAGGEQFF. The CDR3, as DNA: TGTGCCAGCAGCCCCAATGGACTAGCGGGGGGTGAGCAGTTCTTC.

The gene calls are TRBV10-3 and TRBJ1-3, with D perhaps TRBD1 (5 bases). The germline V gene has CDR1 ENHRY and CDR2 SYGVKD. The CDR3 sequence is 12 residues long. The CDR3 region has the DNA TGTGGCGGGGGTTCCTCTGGAAACACCATATATTTT. Protein sequence: CGGGSSGNTIYF.

This clone came up a few times. The chain recombines TRBV6-1 with TRBJ2-7; D gene ambiguous. V was pared by 4 bases and J by 2 bases, with 12 bases between. CDR1 MNHNS and CDR2 SASEGT come from the germline V gene. The CDR3 contains 14 residues. CDR3: CASSVSVPAYEQYF. The CDR3, as DNA: TGTGCCAGCAGTGTCAGCGTTCCCGCCTACGAGCAGTACTTC.

V is TRBV29-1 and J is TRBJ2-7; 8 bases align to TRBD1. Per germline, CDR1 SQVTM and CDR2 ANQGSEA. V was pared by 4 bases and J by 5 bases, with 10 bases of the junction left unmatched. CDR3 length: 14 amino acids. The CDR3 loop reads CSVGGQGVTNEQYF. The CDR3 nucleotides read TGCAGCGTTGGAGGACAGGGTGTAACTAACGAGCAGTACTTC.

The chain is built from TRBV18 and TRBJ1-1, with D maybe TRBD1 (5 bases). With 6 bases removed from V and 1 base from J, the gap between germline ends came to 15 bases. The CDR3 length is 15 residues. Germline V gene sequence: CDR1 KGHSH, CDR2 LQKENI. CDR3 DNA: TGTGCCAGCTCTCCCCGCGGGGGGGAGAACACTGAAGCTTTCTTT. Amino acid sequence: CASSPRGGENTEAFF.

The chain uses TRBV9 and TRBJ2-3; 14 positions agree with TRBD2. The CDR3 has 16 amino acids. CDR1 and CDR2 (germline): SGDLS, YYNGEE. After removal of 3 bases from V and 4 bases from J, the junction contained 4 bases not matched to a gene. In DNA, the CDR3 is TGTGCCAGCAGCGCCCGACTAGCGGGGGGGGCAGATACGCAGTATTTT. Translated, it gives CASSARLAGGADTQYF.

The J gene is TRBJ2-7, the V gene TRBV10-3; D is possibly TRBD2 (6 bases). In germline, CDR1 is ENHRY, CDR2 SYGVKD. The CDR3 loop spans 13 amino acids. Trimming removed 7 bases from V and 0 bases from J, with 10 bases in between. CDR3: CAIMRDGSYEQYF. The CDR3 region has the DNA TGTGCCATCATGCGGGATGGCTCCTACGAGCAGTACTTC.

The chain links TRBV7-6 to TRBJ2-5, with 15 nucleotides matching TRBD2. The CDR3 sequence is 17 residues long. Germline V gene lookup returns CDR1 SGHVS and CDR2 FNYEAQ. V gave up 3 bases and J gave up 2 bases; unmatched junction bases: 4. The CDR3 nucleotides are TGTGCCAGCAGCTTGGGACTAGCGGGGGGCGGACAAGAGACCCAGTACTTC. Its protein product is CASSLGLAGGGQETQYF.

V usage is TRBV19 and J usage is TRBJ2-7, with TRBD1 matching 7 bases. The J segment lost 5 bases and the V segment lost 4 bases, leaving 5 bases of the junction unmatched. Germline-derived CDR1 and CDR2 are LNHDA and SQIVND (reference sequence). CDR3 length: 13 amino acids. CDR3: CASSKRGGDEQYF. CDR3 coding DNA: TGTGCCAGTAGTAAACGAGGGGGCGACGAGCAGTACTTC.

This clone was counted a single time. V and J are TRBV7-2 and TRBJ2-7; no firm D call. CDR1 and CDR2 from the germline V gene are SGHTA and FQGNSA. This CDR3 contains 14 residues. Trimming cost V 0 bases and J 3 bases, with 9 bases left between them. CDR3 bases: TGTGCCAGCAGCTTAGCCAACAACCGCTACGAGCAGTACTTC. It codes for CASSLANNRYEQYF.

The chain has TRBV4-2 and TRBJ2-3, with 7 bases aligning to TRBD1. CDR3 length: 15 amino acids. The germline CDR1 and CDR2 sequences are LGHNA and YNFKEQ. V shed 0 bases, J shed 4 bases, and the junction held 4 bases outside the gene matches. Here the CDR3 reads CASSQEQGSADTQYF. CDR3 nucleotides: TGTGCCAGCAGCCAAGAACAGGGGAGTGCAGATACGCAGTATTTT.

V and J are TRBV2 and TRBJ1-4; 7 positions match TRBD1. J lost 8 bases, V lost 1 base, and 13 bases had no gene match. CDR1 is SNHLY, CDR2 FYNNEI, per germline. The CDR3 is 17 amino acids. CDR3: CASSEVPLGTAYEKLFF. The CDR3 bases are TGTGCCAGCAGTGAAGTCCCCCTAGGGACAGCCTACGAAAAACTGTTTTTT. The full variable domain, rest sourced from reference TRBV2 and TRBJ1-4, is EPEVTQTPSHQVTQMGQEVILRCVPISNHLYFYWYRQILGQKVEFLVSFYNNEISEKSEIFDDQFSVERPDGSNFTLKIRSTKLEDSAMYFCASSEVPLGTAYEKLFFGSGTQLSVL.

The rearrangement uses TRBV11-3 and TRBJ2-3; 8 positions match TRBD2. Trimming at V came to 6 bases and at J to 8 bases, leaving 10 bases not matched to a gene. The CDR3 runs to 14 residues. Germline assignment: CDR1 SGHNT and CDR2 YENEEA. The CDR3 loop is CASSTAGVRGTQYF. The CDR3 bases are TGTGCCAGCAGTACAGCGGGAGTCAGGGGTACGCAGTATTTT.

The chain links TRBV4-1 to TRBJ1-4; D ambiguous. This CDR3 is built from 14 residues. Germline values: CDR1 MGHRA, CDR2 YSYEKL. Trimming removed 4 bases at V and 3 bases at J, with 9 bases between. Here the CDR3 reads CASSRGLPNEKLFF. The CDR3 nucleotides are TGCGCCAGCAGCCGAGGGCTGCCTAATGAAAAACTGTTTTTT.

The chain links TRBV7-9 to TRBJ2-5; no reliable D call. The germline V gene encodes CDR1 SEHNR and CDR2 FQNEAQ (reference sequence). The CDR3 loop spans 13 amino acids. The ends were cut back, 5 bases at V and 1 base at J, with 8 bases in the middle. CDR3 protein: CASSRVPQETQYF. CDR3 DNA sequence: TGTGCCAGCAGCCGGGTCCCCCAAGAGACCCAGTACTTC. The whole variable domain, remainder taken from reference TRBV7-9 and TRBJ2-5, is DTGVSQNPRHKITKRGQNVTFRCDPISEHNRLYWYRQTLGQGPEFLTYFQNEAQLEKSRLLSDRFSAERPKGSFSTLEIQRTEQGDSAMYLCASSRVPQETQYFGPGTRLLVL.

This clone was observed a handful of times. The J gene is TRBJ2-1, the V gene TRBV6-5; 7 nucleotides align to TRBD2. The CDR3 contains 13 residues. Germline V gives CDR1 MNHEY, CDR2 SVGAGI. J was trimmed by 5 bases and V by 6 bases; bases with no gene match: 4. CDR3 in amino acids: CASRAGTNNEQFF. In DNA, the CDR3 is TGTGCCAGCAGGGCGGGGACTAACAATGAGCAGTTCTTC.

The gene calls are TRBV7-9 and TRBJ1-4, with a possible D match to TRBD1 (6 bases). Germline CDR1 is SEHNR and CDR2 is FQNEAQ (reference sequence). V dropped 6 bases and J dropped 13 bases, with 12 bases sitting between them. The CDR3 has 11 amino acids. The CDR3 is CASRQQGPLFF. The DNA for the CDR3 is TGTGCCAGCAGACAACAGGGCCCACTGTTTTTT.